A single T cell receptor (beta chain) is shown here with its context. Its target is not known. This entry comes from a study of T cell responses to AZD1222 COVID-19 vaccine. General observations from the study: The span of vaccine-associated CD4 TCRs extended across spike, with dominance at 160-218 and 743-854.

Sequencing was performed with immunoSEQ multiplex PCR; in TCRdb, only in-frame clones are kept and a portion is missing. This sample carries 150,000 to 200,000 clones, 94% of them seen once, and the ten largest clones take roughly 1.7%. The analysis combined second doses at about 4 or about 12 weeks. This clonotype was sampled from an adult who received the AZD1222 COVID-19 vaccine. Source: peripheral blood, taken 28 days after the second AZD1222 dose.

The CDR3 loop reads CASSSGGDEQYF. The CDR3 region has the DNA TGTGCCAGCAGCTCAGGGGGCGACGAGCAGTACTTC. V is TRBV11-3 and J is TRBJ2-7; 8 positions match TRBD1. Looked up from germline, CDR1 is SGHNT and CDR2 is YENEEA. This CDR3 is 12 amino acids long. Unmatched junction bases numbered 1, after V lost 4 bases and J lost 5 bases.